What follows is one TCR beta chain and its context. This sample was included in a study of CD8 T cells in Susac syndrome. Germline CDR1 is SGHDT and CDR2 is YYEEEE. Trimming took off 1 base at V and 4 bases at J, with 3 bases between the two ends. This CDR3 has 11 amino acids. cDNA came from around 0.54 to 1 ug RNA primed by random hexamers. Each CDR3 protein gets one entry after TCRdb re-called the immunoSEQ multiplex PCR reads with MiXCR. In the table there are about 84,000 distinct CDR3 sequences, approximately 96% of which are singletons. The clonotype originates from a human donor with Susac syndrome. What was sequenced was CD8+ T cells from PBMCs. This rearrangement joins TRBV5-6 to TRBJ2-7; D is unresolved. CDR3: CASSLQYEQYF. As DNA, the CDR3 is TGTGCCAGCAGCTTGCAGTACGAGCAGTACTTC.